This TCR beta chain was sequenced during a study of vaccination effects on CD4 cells after COVID-19. General observations from the study: Nearly all vaccine-induced clones in healthy recipients recognized only SARS-CoV-2.

Concerning this clone itself: Its antigen is still unknown.

Some clones are missing from TCRdb's copy, which holds only in-frame ones; the method was immunoSEQ multiplex PCR. The sample carries 25,000 to 35,000 clones, around 72% recorded once. Antigen-specific CD4+ T cells were expanded with viral peptide pools in the ViraFEST assay before sequencing. Following 10 days of culture, CD4+ T cells were isolated. Each vaccine recipient was nucleocapsid antibody negative and had no prior SARS-CoV-2 infection. Wells each received 1.5 million to 2.5 million PBMC, cultured with around 9.6 IU/ml IL-2 and about 9.4 ug/ml peptides. The authors replaced half the medium with IL-2 medium on days 3 and 7. With 3 bases clipped from V and 7 bases from J, the junction kept 3 bases outside the gene matches. Germline V CDR1 and CDR2: SGHDT, YYEEEE. CDR3 length: 15 amino acids.

V and J are TRBV5-6 and TRBJ2-6, with 11 positions matching TRBD2. This material consisted of CD4+ T cells from PBMCs cultured with SARS-CoV-2 spike peptides, taken before COVID-19 vaccination. The TCR was taken from a human donor who received a COVID-19 vaccine. This chain's CDR3 is CASSWGTSGANVLTF. The DNA for the CDR3 is TGTGCCAGCAGCTGGGGGACTAGCGGAGCCAACGTCCTGACTTTC.